This T cell receptor beta chain was observed in a study of human T cells and chemical hapten exposure. Background on the study: Small differences in pooled library volume mainly drove the variation in TCR yields per sample.

Time point meaning: healthy volunteer bleed at 2 weeks. The template was total RNA from unfractionated whole blood. On this clonotype itself: The antigen is undetermined.

TCRdb re-called the RACE reads through MiXCR, storing one row per CDR3 protein. The profile shows about 130,000 distinct CDR3 sequences, approximately 9.5% of them singletons. Study-level results: After DPC sensitization, TCRs above 1 in 1000 frequency showed no change.

The CDR3 is 15 amino acids. The J segment lost 2 bases and the V segment lost 4 bases, leaving 8 bases of the junction unmatched. Germline V gives CDR1 SGHAT, CDR2 FQDESV (reference sequence). The chain is built from TRBV11-1 and TRBJ2-7; 7 bases align to TRBD2. The receptor comes from a male donor in good health. Some clones in this sample may be carry-over from other donors' samples. The sample comprised whole blood. The CDR3 sequence: CASSSHGSGAYEQYF. The CDR3 nucleotides are TGTGCCAGCAGCTCCCATGGCAGCGGGGCCTACGAGCAGTACTTC.